Below, 25 T cell receptor beta chains from the same sample are listed, as sequenced in a study of T cell changes during pregnancy in multiple sclerosis. Sequencing used immunoSEQ multiplex PCR; TCRdb keeps in-frame clones, though not all of them. The repertoire holds about 79,000 clones, with 85% to 95% as singletons. Sequencing used CD4+ T cells from peripheral blood mononuclear cells, obtained in the second trimester of pregnancy. The receptors were gathered from a female donor with multiple sclerosis, enrolled in a pregnancy study.

The chain uses TRBV6-1 and TRBJ1-1; possible D gene TRBD1, 5 bases. V lost 3 bases and J 10 bases, leaving 12 bases between the germline ends. This CDR3 is built from 12 residues. Germline V CDR1 and CDR2: MNHNS, SASEGT. In nucleotides, the CDR3 is TGTGCCAGCAGTGAGAGAGGAGGGGCAGCTTTCTTT. It translates to CASSERGGAAFF.

The table lists this clone with a count of one. The chain employs TRBV5-1 and TRBJ2-1; perhaps TRBD2 as D (7 bases). The V end lost 5 bases, the J end lost 8 bases, and 20 bases lay between the germline ends. The CDR3 is made up of 15 amino acids. Germline V gene lookup returns CDR1 SGHRS and CDR2 YFSETQ. The CDR3: CASSPRGGPSYEQFF. The CDR3 nucleotides are TGCGCCAGCAGTCCAAGGGGGGGCCCGAGCTATGAGCAGTTCTTC.

This chain uses TRBV28 with TRBJ2-7, with D perhaps matching TRBD1 (6 bases). CDR1 is MDHEN, CDR2 SYDVKM, per germline. The ends were cut back, 3 bases at V and 0 bases at J, with 21 bases in the middle. The length of the CDR3 is 18 residues. This CDR3 reads CASSFQELRDTFSYEQYF. CDR3 sequence (DNA): TGTGCCAGCAGTTTCCAAGAGCTACGGGACACCTTCTCCTACGAGCAGTACTTC.

On this clone itself: The sample has other DNA sequences that encode this CDR3 too. The V call is TRBV9, the J call TRBJ2-1; 7 positions match TRBD2. The V gene's germline CDR1 is SGDLS and CDR2 YYNGEE. This CDR3 has 15 residues. With V trimmed by 2 bases and J by 3 bases, 5 bases remained unmatched. CDR3 residues: CASSVSGGSYNEQFF. CDR3 coding DNA: TGTGCCAGCAGCGTGTCGGGCGGGAGCTACAATGAGCAGTTCTTC. Based on the CDR3 plus reference TRBV9 and TRBJ2-1, the full variable domain is DSGVTQTPKHLITATGQRVTLRCSPRSGDLSVYWYQQSLDQGLQFLIQYYNGEERAKGNILERFSAQQFPDLHSELNLSSLELGDSALYFCASSVSGGSYNEQFFGPGTRLTVL.

This clone showed up many times. The rearrangement uses TRBV2 and TRBJ2-3; D not certain. The V gene lost 2 bases and the J gene lost 2 bases, with 5 bases spanning the gap. The CDR3 covers 13 residues. From germline, CDR1 is SNHLY and CDR2 FYNNEI. The CDR3 protein is CASSEPFTDTQYF. The DNA for the CDR3 is TGTGCCAGCAGTGAACCCTTCACAGATACGCAGTATTTT.

The gene calls are TRBV4-3 and TRBJ1-2; TRBD1 aligns across 9 bases. The junction had 5 bases not matched to a gene; V was cut back by 2 bases and J by 1 base. This CDR3 comprises 16 residues. The V gene's germline CDR1 is LGHNA and CDR2 YSLEER. The CDR3 DNA sequence: TGCGCCAGCAGCCAATGGACAGGGGAATTTAACTATGGCTACACCTTC. It translates to CASSQWTGEFNYGYTF.

The rearrangement links TRBV7-2 to TRBJ2-7; no clear D. V lost 5 bases and J 9 bases, leaving 11 bases between the germline ends. There are 11 residues in the CDR3. CDR1 and CDR2 from the germline V gene are SGHTA and FQGNSA. CDR3 nucleotides: TGTGCCAGCAGCGAGGCGTGGGTGCAGTACTTC. This gives the protein CASSEAWVQYF.

The chain carries TRBV9 and TRBJ1-1; D remains ambiguous. This CDR3 has 14 amino acids. Germline V lookup: CDR1 SGDLS, CDR2 YYNGEE. Trimming shortened V by 4 bases and J by 5 bases, and 15 bases separated the two germline ends. The DNA of the CDR3 is TGTGCCAGCAGCCCCTTAAATGCGGGGACTGAAGCTTTCTTT. Its protein product is CASSPLNAGTEAFF. The full variable domain, in which reference TRBV9 and TRBJ1-1 provide the parts outside the CDR3, is DSGVTQTPKHLITATGQRVTLRCSPRSGDLSVYWYQQSLDQGLQFLIQYYNGEERAKGNILERFSAQQFPDLHSELNLSSLELGDSALYFCASSPLNAGTEAFFGQGTRLTVV.

V gene TRBV6-5 combines with J gene TRBJ2-5, with 9 bases that match TRBD2. The DNA end lines up better with TRBJ2-7; the J call may be wrong. The CDR3 consists of 13 residues. The germline gives CDR1 MNHEY, CDR2 SVGAGI. The DNA for the CDR3 is TGTGCCAGCAGTCTGGGACTAGCACGCGAGCAGTACTTC. Encoded protein: CASSLGLAREQYF.

This chain links TRBV27 with TRBJ2-7, with 10 positions matching TRBD1. Germline CDR1 and CDR2: MNHEY and SMNVEV (reference sequence). The CDR3 sequence is 14 residues long. The V and J ends lost 5 bases and 3 bases, in that order; junction bases with no gene match: 4. This CDR3 is CASSKTGGVYEQYF. The CDR3 DNA sequence: TGTGCCAGCAGTAAGACAGGGGGCGTCTACGAGCAGTACTTC.

The V call is TRBV2, the J call TRBJ2-5; 8 bases match TRBD2. This CDR3 has 13 amino acids. V gave up 8 bases and J gave up 2 bases; unmatched junction bases: 4. The germline CDR1 and CDR2 sequences are SNHLY and FYNNEI. The CDR3 loop reads CASGLAEQETQYF. DNA of the CDR3: TGTGCCAGCGGACTAGCAGAACAAGAGACCCAGTACTTC.

The CDR3 protein is CASSLTGPNEKLFF. CDR3 nucleotides: TGTGCCAGCAGCTTGACAGGGCCCAATGAAAAACTGTTTTTT. The V gene is TRBV5-8, the J gene TRBJ1-4; perhaps TRBD1 as D (6 bases). Deletions cut 1 base from V and 5 bases from J, with 9 bases between. Per germline, CDR1 SGHTS and CDR2 YDEGEE. The CDR3 has 14 amino acids.

The J gene is TRBJ2-1, the V gene TRBV9; 13 nucleotides line up with TRBD2. Unmatched junction bases numbered 12, after V lost 3 bases and J lost 6 bases. The CDR3 contains 18 residues. Germline V CDR1 and CDR2: SGDLS, YYNGEE. The CDR3, as DNA: TGTGCCAGCAGCGAGAGATCGGGACTAGCGGGGCGCGCCAATGAGCAGTTCTTC. Its translation: CASSERSGLAGRANEQFF.

The chain combines TRBV19 with TRBJ2-7; 10 bases are shared with TRBD2. Germline lookup yields CDR1 LNHDA and CDR2 SQIVND (reference sequence). The CDR3 is made up of 19 amino acids. Losses at the gene ends were 5 bases for V and 1 base for J; bases not matched to a gene: 17. CDR3 loop: CASSLQASGGPDGSYEQYF. DNA for the CDR3: TGTGCCAGTAGTCTACAGGCTAGCGGGGGACCTGACGGGTCCTACGAGCAGTACTTC. The full variable domain, its missing parts supplied by reference TRBV19 and TRBJ2-7, is DGGITQSPKYLFRKEGQNVTLSCEQNLNHDAMYWYRQDPGQGLRLIYYSQIVNDFQKGDIAEGYSVSREKKESFPLTVTSAQKNPTAFYLCASSLQASGGPDGSYEQYFGPGTRLTVT.

The chain carries TRBV7-2 and TRBJ2-7, with TRBD1 as a possible D gene (6 bases). Germline CDR1 reads SGHTA; CDR2 reads FQGNSA. The CDR3 runs 15 residues. Trimming took off 6 bases at V and 3 bases at J, with 18 bases between the two ends. CDR3 residues: CASSYAGASSYEQYF. CDR3 bases: TGTGCCAGCAGTTATGCAGGGGCGTCAAGCTACGAGCAGTACTTC.

V gene TRBV4-1 combines with J gene TRBJ2-5; 12 nucleotides agree with TRBD2. The CDR3 runs to 15 residues. Germline CDR1 and CDR2: MGHRA and YSYEKL. The junction had 4 bases not matched to a gene; V was cut back by 6 bases and J by 2 bases. The CDR3 sequence is CASSPSGGVQETQYF. CDR3 DNA: TGCGCCAGCAGTCCTAGCGGGGGGGTACAAGAGACCCAGTACTTC.

V is TRBV7-9 and J is TRBJ1-2; TRBD1 agrees at 10 bases. V shed 5 bases and J 8 bases; nucleotides not matched to a gene: 8. CDR3 length: 14 residues. Germline V gives CDR1 SEHNR, CDR2 FQNEAQ (reference sequence). The CDR3, as DNA: TGTGCCAGCAGCCGCCTAGGGACAGGGGAAGGCTACACCTTC. It specifies CASSRLGTGEGYTF.

The V gene is TRBV7-2, the J gene TRBJ2-7; 10 positions match TRBD2. The CDR3 loop spans 14 amino acids. CDR1 and CDR2 from the germline V gene are SGHTA and FQGNSA. J was trimmed by 3 bases and V by 9 bases; bases with no gene match: 8. CDR3 region: CASTLSGGSYEQYF. CDR3 in DNA: TGTGCCAGTACCCTTAGCGGGGGGAGCTACGAGCAGTACTTC.

This chain joins TRBV4-1 and TRBJ1-6; TRBD1 agrees at 7 bases. The CDR3 spans 17 residues. The germline CDR1 and CDR2 sequences are MGHRA and YSYEKL. V shed 0 bases and J 6 bases; nucleotides not matched to a gene: 8. The CDR3 nucleotides are TGCGCCAGCAGCCAAGAGGGGACAGTGGGAATTAATTCACCCCTCCACTTT. Translated, it gives CASSQEGTVGINSPLHF.

The chain has TRBV19 and TRBJ1-6; 8 nucleotides agree with TRBD1. CDR1 and CDR2 (germline): LNHDA, SQIVND (reference sequence). The CDR3 totals 17 residues. Unmatched junction bases numbered 5, after V lost 3 bases and J lost 1 base. The CDR3, as DNA: TGTGCCAGTAGTATGCTCCAGGGGGCATCCTATAATTCACCCCTCCACTTT. This translates into CASSMLQGASYNSPLHF.

The rearrangement uses TRBV28 and TRBJ2-3; D is unclear. The CDR3 has 12 amino acids. Germline CDR1 and CDR2: MDHEN and SYDVKM. The ends were cut back, 6 bases at V and 4 bases at J, with 8 bases in the middle. DNA of the CDR3: TGTGCCAGCAGCCCCCTAGCAGATACGCAGTATTTT. Its translation: CASSPLADTQYF.

This clone was picked up a small number of times. The CDR3 region is CASSSQGAYEQYF. CDR3 in DNA: TGCGCCAGCAGCTCACAGGGCGCCTACGAGCAGTACTTC. The rearrangement uses TRBV5-1 and TRBJ2-7, with TRBD1 as a possible D gene (6 bases). This CDR3 comprises 13 residues. The germline V gene encodes CDR1 SGHRS and CDR2 YFSETQ. V lost 3 bases and J lost 2, with 9 bases in between.

V is TRBV2 and J is TRBJ2-5; weak D call: TRBD1 (5 bases). CDR3 length: 14 amino acids. Germline lookup yields CDR1 SNHLY and CDR2 FYNNEI. Trimming removed 4 bases at V and 4 bases at J, with 13 bases between. CDR3 nucleotide sequence: TGTGCCAGCAGTGTGGGCAGGGCCCTAGAGACCCAGTACTTC. Translating it yields CASSVGRALETQYF. Variable domain in full (rest from reference TRBV2 and TRBJ2-5): EPEVTQTPSHQVTQMGQEVILRCVPISNHLYFYWYRQILGQKVEFLVSFYNNEISEKSEIFDDQFSVERPDGSNFTLKIRSTKLEDSAMYFCASSVGRALETQYFGPGTRLLVL.

The chain uses TRBV4-2 and TRBJ2-1, with 7 bases identical to TRBD2. V was pared by 0 bases and J by 3 bases, with 8 bases of the junction left unmatched. The germline V gene encodes CDR1 LGHNA and CDR2 YNFKEQ. This CDR3 contains 17 residues. The CDR3 coding sequence is TGTGCCAGCAGCCAAGAGATCCCGGGAGGACACTACAATGAGCAGTTCTTC. It is translated as CASSQEIPGGHYNEQFF.

The rearrangement joins TRBV19 to TRBJ1-5, with 7 bases lining up with TRBD1. J was trimmed by 0 bases and V by 9 bases; bases with no gene match: 14. Germline V gene data show CDR1 as LNHDA and CDR2 as SQIVND (reference sequence). The CDR3 length is 17 residues. CDR3 protein: CASRGAGGIFSNQPQHF. In DNA form, the CDR3 reads TGTGCCAGCAGGGGAGCAGGGGGGATTTTTAGCAATCAGCCCCAGCATTTT.